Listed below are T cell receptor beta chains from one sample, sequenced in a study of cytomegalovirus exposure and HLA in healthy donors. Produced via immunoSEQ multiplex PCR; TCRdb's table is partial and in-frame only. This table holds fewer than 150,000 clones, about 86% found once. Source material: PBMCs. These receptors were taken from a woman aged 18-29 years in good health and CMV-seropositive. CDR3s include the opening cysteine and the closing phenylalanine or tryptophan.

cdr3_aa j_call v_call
CAISASGGSSYEQYF TRBJ2-7 TRBV10-3
CASGEITGGFEQFF TRBJ2-1 TRBV6-1
CASSMTGQETQYF TRBJ2-5 TRBV19
CASSPQGTAGSYNEQFF TRBJ2-1 TRBV13
CASSIQSNQPQHF TRBJ1-5 TRBV19
CASSSQGWNTEAFF TRBJ1-1 TRBV5-1
CASSPRGRDTEAFF TRBJ1-1 TRBV18
CASSTGHDNYGYTF TRBJ1-2 TRBV9
CASSLPQGGNEKLFF TRBJ1-4 TRBV5-1
CASTLAGRETQYF TRBJ2-5 TRBV6-1
CASSFYRETEAFF TRBJ1-1 TRBV27
CASSSGGSYEQYF TRBJ2-7 TRBV5-4
CASRGQDLYGYTF TRBJ1-2 TRBV19
CASSFDPQGLAAYEQYF TRBJ2-7 TRBV5-1
CASSLGLYGYTF TRBJ1-2 TRBV7-2
CASSQEGRGFFPSYTQYF TRBJ2-3 TRBV4-1
CASSSGQGDQPQHF TRBJ1-5 TRBV27
CASNPDLRGNEQFF TRBJ2-1 TRBV13
CASSTYRGTGYTF TRBJ1-2 TRBV28
CASSLRVSGQLPYEQYF TRBJ2-7 TRBV27
CASSPSPGTGFGGYTF TRBJ1-2 TRBV7-3
CASSFSTGQASYEQYF TRBJ2-7 TRBV27
CASSPGQGAGYEQYF TRBJ2-7 TRBV5-4
CASSRLSTGPNYGYTF TRBJ1-2 TRBV27
CASSDSTSGRVNEQFF TRBJ2-1 TRBV6-4
CASSRRQGRNTGELFF TRBJ2-2 TRBV14
CATSRDLETGSNSPLHF TRBJ1-6 TRBV15
CASSLFPQGNQETQYF TRBJ2-5 TRBV7-7
CASSWTGDIQETQYF TRBJ2-5 TRBV5-1
CASSLVAGSSTDTQYF TRBJ2-3 TRBV27
CASSQKQGVNSPLHF TRBJ1-6 TRBV6-6
CASSSRTGTSTGELFF TRBJ2-2 TRBV7-2
CAWRAKGGDEKLFF TRBJ1-4 TRBV30
CASSRPQGVSTEAFF TRBJ1-1 TRBV5-1
CATSRDDGFLGAAEAFF TRBJ1-1 TRBV15
CASSLVREYGYTF TRBJ1-2 TRBV7-9
CASSQDMRGSPLHF TRBJ1-6 TRBV4-2
CASSLARRVQETQYF TRBJ2-5 TRBV13
CASKRQVLYEQYF TRBJ2-7 TRBV10-1
CASSYSGQGDSPLHF TRBJ1-6 TRBV6-6
CASSSYHVQGARYEQYF TRBJ2-7 TRBV28
CSAGGGPQGANEQFF TRBJ2-1 TRBV29-1
CASTSGGSNQPQHF TRBJ1-5 TRBV6-6
CASSPLGSAGETQYF TRBJ2-5 TRBV4-1
CASSLSTGYGYTF TRBJ1-2 TRBV27
CASSEQGNGYTF TRBJ1-2 TRBV6-1
CASSSDRGPYEQYF TRBJ2-7 TRBV6-6
CASSNTNSGNTIYF TRBJ1-3 TRBV19
CASSPSGGGMGYEQYF TRBJ2-7 TRBV18
CASSYSGRTNYGYTF TRBJ1-2 TRBV6-6
CASSWDFSYEQYF TRBJ2-7 TRBV7-8
CATSREPGQGKNGYTF TRBJ1-2 TRBV15
CASSPQGAMEQYF TRBJ2-7 TRBV5-1
CASSEQGGNLSPLHF TRBJ1-6 TRBV6-1
CASSALRETQYF TRBJ2-5 TRBV5-6